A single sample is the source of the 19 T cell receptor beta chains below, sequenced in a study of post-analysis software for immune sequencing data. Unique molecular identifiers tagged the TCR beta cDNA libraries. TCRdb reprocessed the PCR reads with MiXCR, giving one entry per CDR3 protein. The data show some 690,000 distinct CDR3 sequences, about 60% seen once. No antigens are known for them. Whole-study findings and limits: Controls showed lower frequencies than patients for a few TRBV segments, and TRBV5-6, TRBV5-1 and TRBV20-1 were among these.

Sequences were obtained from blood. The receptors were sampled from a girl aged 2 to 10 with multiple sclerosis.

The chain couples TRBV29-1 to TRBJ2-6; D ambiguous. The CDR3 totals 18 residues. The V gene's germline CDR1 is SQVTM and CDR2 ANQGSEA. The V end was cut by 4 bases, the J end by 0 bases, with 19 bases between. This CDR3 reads CSVGKERVSVSGANVLTF. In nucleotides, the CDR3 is TGCAGCGTTGGAAAGGAGCGAGTCTCCGTCTCTGGGGCCAACGTCCTGACTTTC.

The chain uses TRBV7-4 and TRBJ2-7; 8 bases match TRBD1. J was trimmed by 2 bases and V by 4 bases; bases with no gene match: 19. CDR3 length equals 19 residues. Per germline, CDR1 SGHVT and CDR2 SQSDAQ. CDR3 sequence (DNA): TGTGCCAGCAGCTCTAGAGGCACCGGGGACAGGACCAAACCCTACGAGCAGTACTTC. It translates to CASSSRGTGDRTKPYEQYF.

The CDR3 nucleotides are TGTGCCAGCAGTCTTAAGGGGGGAGGGCCCGGGAGCTCCTACAATGAGCAGTTCTTC. It codes for CASSLKGGGPGSSYNEQFF. V and J are TRBV7-6 and TRBJ2-1; D possibly corresponds to TRBD2 (7 bases). Between the trimmed V and J ends, which lost 6 bases and 0 bases, there was a span of 24 bases. CDR3 size: 19 residues. Germline V lookup: CDR1 SGHVS, CDR2 FNYEAQ.

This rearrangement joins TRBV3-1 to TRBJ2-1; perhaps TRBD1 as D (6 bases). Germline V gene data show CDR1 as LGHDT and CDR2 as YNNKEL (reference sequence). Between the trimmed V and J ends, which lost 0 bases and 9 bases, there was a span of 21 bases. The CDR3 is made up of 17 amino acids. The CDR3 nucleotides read TGTGCCAGCAGCCAAGAGACGGACAGCTGGGGGTCGGGTGAGCAGTTCTTC. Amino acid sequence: CASSQETDSWGSGEQFF.

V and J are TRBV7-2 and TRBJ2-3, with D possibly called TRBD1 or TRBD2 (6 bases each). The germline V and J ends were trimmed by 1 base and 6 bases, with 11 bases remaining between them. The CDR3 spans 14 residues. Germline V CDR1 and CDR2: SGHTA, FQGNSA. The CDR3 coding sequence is TGTGCCAGCAGCTTAGGGGGGGCCGGTGATACGCAGTATTTT. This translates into CASSLGGAGDTQYF.

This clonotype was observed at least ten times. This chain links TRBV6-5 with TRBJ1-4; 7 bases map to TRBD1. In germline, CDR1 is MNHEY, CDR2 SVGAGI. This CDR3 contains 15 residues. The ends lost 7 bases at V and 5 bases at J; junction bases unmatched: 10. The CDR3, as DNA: TGTGCCAGCACCCTTCTAGGGGGCGCGAATGAAAAACTGTTTTTT. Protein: CASTLLGGANEKLFF.

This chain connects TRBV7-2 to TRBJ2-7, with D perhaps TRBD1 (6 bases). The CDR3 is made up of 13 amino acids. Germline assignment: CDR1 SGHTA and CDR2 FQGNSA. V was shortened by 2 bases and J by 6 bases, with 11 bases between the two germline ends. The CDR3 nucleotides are TGTGCCAGCAGCTTATCCACAGGGTCCGAGCAGTACTTC. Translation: CASSLSTGSEQYF.

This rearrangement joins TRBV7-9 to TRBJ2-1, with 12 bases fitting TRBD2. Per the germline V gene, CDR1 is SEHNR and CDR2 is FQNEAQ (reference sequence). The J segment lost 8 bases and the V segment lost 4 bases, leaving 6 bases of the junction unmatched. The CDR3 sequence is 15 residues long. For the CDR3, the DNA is TGTGCCAGCAGCTCGACTAGCGGGAGAATCGATGAGCAGTTCTTC. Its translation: CASSSTSGRIDEQFF.

CDR3 sequence reads: CSVEGGEGYTF. In nucleotides, the CDR3 is TGCAGCGTTGAGGGGGGGGAAGGCTACACCTTC. V is TRBV29-1 and J is TRBJ1-2, with a tentative D call TRBD1 (5 bases). Germline CDR1 reads SQVTM; CDR2 reads ANQGSEA. V lost 3 bases and J lost 8, with 10 bases in between. The CDR3 consists of 11 residues.

This CDR3 is CSAGTGRYDEKLFF. The CDR3 region has the DNA TGCAGTGCGGGGACAGGGCGTTACGATGAAAAACTGTTTTTT. The V call is TRBV20-1, the J call TRBJ1-4; 9 bases match TRBD1. Germline CDR1 DFQATT, CDR2 SNEGSKA (reference sequence). The V segment lost 6 bases and the J segment 6 bases; nucleotides outside the gene matches: 8. The CDR3 is 14 residues long.

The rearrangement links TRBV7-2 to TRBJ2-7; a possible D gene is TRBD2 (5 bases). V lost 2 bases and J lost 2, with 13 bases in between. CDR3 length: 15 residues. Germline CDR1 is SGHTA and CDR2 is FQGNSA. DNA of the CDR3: TGTGCCAGCAGCTTACGTCCAGGAGGCCCCTACGAGCAGTACTTC. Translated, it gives CASSLRPGGPYEQYF.

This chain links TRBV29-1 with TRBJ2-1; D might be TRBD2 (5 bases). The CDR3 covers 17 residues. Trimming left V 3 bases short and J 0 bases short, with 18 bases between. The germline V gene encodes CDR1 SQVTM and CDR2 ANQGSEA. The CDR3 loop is CSVEGIDGLSSYNEQFF. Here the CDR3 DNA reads TGCAGCGTTGAGGGAATAGACGGACTGAGCTCCTACAATGAGCAGTTCTTC.

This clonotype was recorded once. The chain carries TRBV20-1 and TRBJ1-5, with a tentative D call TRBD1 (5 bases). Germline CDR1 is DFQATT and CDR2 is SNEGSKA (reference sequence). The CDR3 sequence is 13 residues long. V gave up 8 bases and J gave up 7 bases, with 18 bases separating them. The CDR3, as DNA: TGCAGTATTCGGGGCTCCGAGGGGCAGCCCCAGCATTTT. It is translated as CSIRGSEGQPQHF.

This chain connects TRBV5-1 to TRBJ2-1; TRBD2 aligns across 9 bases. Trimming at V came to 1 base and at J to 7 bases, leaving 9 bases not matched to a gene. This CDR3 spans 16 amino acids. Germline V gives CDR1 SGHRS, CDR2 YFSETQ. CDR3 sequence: CASSLSGGRAGNEQFF. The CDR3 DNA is TGCGCCAGCAGCTTGAGCGGCGGGAGGGCGGGGAATGAGCAGTTCTTC.

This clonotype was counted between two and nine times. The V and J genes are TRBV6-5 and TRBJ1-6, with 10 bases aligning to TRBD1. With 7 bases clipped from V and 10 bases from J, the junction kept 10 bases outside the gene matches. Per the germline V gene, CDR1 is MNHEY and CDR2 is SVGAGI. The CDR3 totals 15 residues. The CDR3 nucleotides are TGTGCCAGCACCCGGGGGGGACAGGGGTTCTCACCCCTCCACTTT. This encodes CASTRGGQGFSPLHF.

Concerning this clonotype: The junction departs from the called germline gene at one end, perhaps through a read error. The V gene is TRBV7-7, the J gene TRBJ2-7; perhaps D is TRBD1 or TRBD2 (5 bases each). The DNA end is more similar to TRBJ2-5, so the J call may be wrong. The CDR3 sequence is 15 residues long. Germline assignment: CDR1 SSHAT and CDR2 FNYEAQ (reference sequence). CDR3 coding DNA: TGTGCTAGCAGCTTCTCCGGGACGGAGAGAGAGACCCAGTACTTC. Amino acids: CASSFSGTERETQYF.

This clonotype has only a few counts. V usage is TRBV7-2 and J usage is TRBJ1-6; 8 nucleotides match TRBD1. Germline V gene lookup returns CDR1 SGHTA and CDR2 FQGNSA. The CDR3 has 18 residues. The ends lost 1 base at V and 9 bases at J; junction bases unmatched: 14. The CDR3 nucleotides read TGTGCCAGCAGCTTAGTATTGGCAGGGGGCACGAAGGCTTCACCCCTCCACTTT. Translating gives CASSLVLAGGTKASPLHF.

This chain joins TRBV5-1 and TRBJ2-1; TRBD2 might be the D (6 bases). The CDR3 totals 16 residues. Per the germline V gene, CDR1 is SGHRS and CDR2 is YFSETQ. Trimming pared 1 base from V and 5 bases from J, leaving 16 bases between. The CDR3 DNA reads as TGCGCCAGCAGCTTGTCCCGGGGGACTCGTCACAATGAGCAGTTCTTC. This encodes CASSLSRGTRHNEQFF. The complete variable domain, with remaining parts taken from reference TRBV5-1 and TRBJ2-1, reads KAGVTQTPRYLIKTRGQQVTLSCSPISGHRSVSWYQQTPGQGLQFLFEYFSETQRNKGNFPGRFSGRQFSNSRSEMNVSTLELGDSALYLCASSLSRGTRHNEQFFGPGTRLTVL.

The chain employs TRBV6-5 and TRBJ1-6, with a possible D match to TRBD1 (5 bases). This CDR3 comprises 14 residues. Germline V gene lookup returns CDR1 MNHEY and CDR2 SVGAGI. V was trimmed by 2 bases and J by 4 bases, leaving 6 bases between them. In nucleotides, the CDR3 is TGTGCCAGCAGTTACGAGGGGTATAATTCACCCCTCCACTTT. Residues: CASSYEGYNSPLHF.